This is a list of T cell receptor beta chains from one sample in a study of cytomegalovirus exposure and HLA in healthy donors. Data came from immunoSEQ multiplex PCR; TCRdb stores just in-frame clones and leaves some out. The sample lists about 130,000 clones; 73% were seen once. Sequencing input: PBMCs. The origin of the receptors is a woman aged 40 to 50 in good health and CMV-seropositive. CDR3s include the opening cysteine and the closing phenylalanine or tryptophan.

J gene,V gene,CDR3 protein
TRBJ1-1,TRBV28,CASRRVGNTEAFF
TRBJ2-7,TRBV12-2,CASRLALGFLRRQGSNEQYF
TRBJ1-6,TRBV2,CASSEQGDYNSPLHF
TRBJ1-2,TRBV7-3,CASSSSSTGTFNYGYTF
TRBJ1-1,TRBV5-1,CASSLPGTGNTEAFF
TRBJ2-5,TRBV4-3,CASSQGAGGGTQYF
TRBJ1-2,TRBV6-4,CASSLAGGDNYGYTF
TRBJ2-7,TRBV11-2,CASSGLAGGSYEQYF
TRBJ1-1,TRBV7-2,CASSLALGVSAEAFF
TRBJ1-1,TRBV9,CASSAHVSGNTEAFF
TRBJ1-4,TRBV18,CASSLQQGAGGEKLFF
TRBJ2-2,TRBV5-1,CASSLLSGYTGELFF
TRBJ2-7,TRBV11-3,CASSLGPGEQYF
TRBJ1-2,TRBV2,CASSEAGTGFQDYGYTF
TRBJ2-6,TRBV4-3,CASSQDLGGAGANVLTF
TRBJ2-3,TRBV7-6,CASSWRQGITSTDTQYF
TRBJ1-1,TRBV30,CAWSPTTEAFF
TRBJ1-6,TRBV7-2,CASSPSDRENSPLHF
TRBJ1-4,TRBV18,CASSQTGLSTNEKLFF
TRBJ1-2,TRBV18,CASSPRGGTNYGYTF
TRBJ1-1,TRBV21-1,CASSKGPSRAEAFF
TRBJ1-1,TRBV6-6,CASSYAGQDTEAFF
TRBJ2-2,TRBV7-3,CASSLSTGHTGELFF
TRBJ1-5,TRBV30,CAWSEQGLPNQPQHF
TRBJ2-5,TRBV6-5,CASSIRSSGETQYF
TRBJ1-2,TRBV27,CASSPQGRGGYTF
TRBJ2-1,TRBV11-3,CASSPQGQGQYNEQFF
TRBJ2-1,TRBV30,CAWSYSGYNEQFF
TRBJ1-1,TRBV28,CASSLGTGKIYTEAFF
TRBJ1-1,TRBV5-5,CASSSTNGTENTEAFF
TRBJ2-1,TRBV9,CASSPGAGYSNEQFF
TRBJ2-7,TRBV7-9,CASSLGQSDPYEQYF
TRBJ2-5,TRBV9,CASSPSGGKTQYF
TRBJ2-7,TRBV11-1,CASSLSLAGPYEQYF
TRBJ1-5,TRBV9,CASSVVGGLSNQPQHF
TRBJ1-2,TRBV27,CASGEGATNYGYTF
TRBJ2-7,TRBV28,CASRDSLYEQYF
TRBJ1-1,TRBV5-4,CASSLGLGGGNTEAFF
TRBJ1-2,TRBV6-1,CASRLTGGHYGYTF
NA,TRBV18,CASSPGQGPEQYF
TRBJ2-5,TRBV7-6,CASSPGLDLQETQYF
TRBJ2-4,TRBV28,CASRTTGGVMAKNIQYF
TRBJ2-7,TRBV5-1,CASSYRTGANYEQYF
TRBJ2-7,TRBV6-5,CASRPISGEQYF
TRBJ1-2,TRBV19,CASSISAGNYGYTF
TRBJ2-7,TRBV28,CAEPFNRDRDYEQYF
TRBJ1-5,TRBV19,CASSIWGHQQPQHF
TRBJ2-5,TRBV7-6,CASSSFDLDREETQYF
TRBJ1-6,TRBV4-2,CASSQEQGENSPLHF
TRBJ1-2,TRBV19,CASSIGSGGSYGYTF
TRBJ2-2,TRBV30,CASSGGSDTGELFF
TRBJ2-2,TRBV18,CASSPTAGGTGELFF
TRBJ2-1,TRBV9,CASSVSGSSYNEQFF